This entry describes one T cell receptor (beta chain). This clone's antigen is unknown. Base-call qualities are not available, and no considerably larger clone is one nucleotide away. From cysteine to phenylalanine, the CDR3 is 15 amino acids long. Only CDR3 DNA remains: 45 bases, in frame from the first base. The trim is 1 base for V and 5 bases for J, with a gap of 11 bases between the germline ends. Based on the germline V gene, the CDR1 and CDR2 sequences are MDHEN and SYDVKM. Using the deep immunoSEQ assay, multiplex PCR amplified TCR CDR3 regions from genomic DNA. For each cell subset, the extracted genomic DNA was distributed evenly across all wells of several immunoSEQ 96-well plates, and each plate served as one replicate. For sorted subsets, each replicate PCR was loaded with around 200 ng genomic DNA, equivalent to 25,000 to 35,000 T cell genomes. The purified libraries were quantified using a Qubit 3.0 fluorometer, sized with a Bioanalyzer 2100, and then quantified again using the KAPA Library Quantification kit. Every immunoSEQ 96-well plate was sequenced on a dedicated single-read 150-cycle Illumina NextSeq 550 flow cell. The authors' pipeline ran thus. Because the immunoSEQ output held only junctional sequences and lacked quality scores, the filtering could not match the filtering applied to full-length reads. Sequences were annotated with PyIR, a Python wrapper for IgBLAST v1.9, using IMGT germline references to assign V/J genes and CDR3. Reads were removed for weak V/J assignments (E-value above 1e-6), missing CDR3, stop codons, out-of-frame junctions, or ambiguous translated residues. V3J clonotypes were defined by identical inferred V gene, J gene, and CDR3 amino acid sequence. To compute the percentage overlap between repertoires, the number of shared unique clonotypes was divided by the size of the smaller repertoire. Repertoire richness was assessed with RTK rarefaction, the Chao1 estimator, and Recon v2.1 estimates of unobserved clonotypes. For all TCRbeta clonotypes obtained by the gDNA method from a few donors, generation probabilities were computed with OLGA. Imported from immuneACCESS, the table was reduced by TCRdb to in-frame sequences with V and J called. These copies leave out some clones; in studies compared against another copy, an unresolved V gene accounts for under half, and the cause of the remainder is not known. D and trimming come from the DNA, and the V and J calls and clone size come from that table. The sample table lists about 2.3 million clones, just under 95% of them with a count of one. Jointly, the top ten make up 0.37% of the sample.

The data are from a study of shared clonotypes between healthy human individuals (dated by TCRdb to the early 2020s). About the full investigation: The cohort included a few men and a couple of women between 18 and 49 years of age. Per donor, three plates each were used for CD4 naive and CD4 memory, two for CD8 naive, and one for CD8 memory. To estimate repertoire size and how much clonotype sharing occurs between individuals, the study deeply sequenced the blood TCR repertoires of several healthy adults. To increase sequencing depth and limit assay-specific biases, TCR repertoire library preparation and sequencing were carried out by different laboratories using diverse techniques. Each donor's leukapheresis produced roughly between roughly 0.85 and 10 billion PBMCs.

The investigation overall reported the following: Sharing across several donors was observed for around 5% of naive CD4, under 4% of naive CD8, about 2.5% of memory CD4, and about 0.38% of memory CD8 clonotypes. Sampling was limited to blood, and TCR repertoires in tissue likely differ from TCR repertoires in blood. Based on pairwise subsampling, the degree of clonotype sharing among donors was expected to be affected by sequencing depth. Naive subsets generally had larger estimated clonotype richness than memory subsets did. The genetic and exposure-history diversity represented was limited by the small number of donors. Higher generation probabilities were observed for clonotypes shared by all four sorted-subset donors than for non-shared clonotypes. Even with the large sequencing depth, rarefaction of the sorted-subset datasets indicated that sequencing was incomplete.

Healthy HIV-negative adults with no recently reported acute infections or vaccinations were included as donors. Every donor was a Caucasian adult residing in Nashville, Tennessee, USA. Magnetic negative selection was used to enrich CD4+ T cells, after which naive cells were positively selected on CD45RA and the negative fraction became the memory subset. Blood was collected by leukapheresis, and PBMCs were isolated by Ficoll-Histopaque density gradient centrifugation and then cryopreserved in liquid nitrogen vapor phase. Purity and quantity of every magnetically sorted T cell population were checked by analytical flow cytometry. Genomic DNA was isolated from each sorted fraction and quantified by UV absorbance on a Nanodrop 2000c.

In this chain, TRBV28 is recombined with TRBJ1-4, with the D gene not clear enough to name. Sequencing input: naive CD4+ T cells from PBMCs. Sample cell subset or site, as interpreted from the label and publication: CD45RA+ positively selected. This receptor was identified in a man aged 18-30 years in good health. Some clones in this sample may be carry-over from other donors' samples. The DNA is TGTGCCAGCAGTTTATCCGGAGGGAAAAATGAAAAACTGTTTTTT. Translated, this is CASSLSGGKNEKLFF.